The clone carrying this T cell receptor (beta chain) was seen ten or more times. The antigen is not known. Germline lookup yields CDR1 MNHEY and CDR2 SMNVEV (reference sequence). This CDR3 has 13 amino acids. V was clipped by 5 bases and J by 9 bases; unmatched bases: 7. The record originates from a study of T-cell reconstitution after alpha-beta-depleted transplantation in children. Study findings and constraints: Where alpha-beta T cells came from about two months after transplant was reportedly several hundred expanded graft clones. At one year after transplant, newly produced T cells mostly accounted for T-cell counts and diversity. Recipient T cells and thymic progenitors that survived gave rise to the high TCRbeta diversity observed at day 60 in some patients.

During its preparation, the TCRbeta library received unique molecular identifiers. TCRdb used MiXCR to reprocess the PCR reads, holding one entry per CDR3 protein. The table has around 600,000 distinct CDR3 sequences, under 30% seen once. The rearrangement links TRBV27 to TRBJ1-5; TRBD1 aligns across 7 bases. This TCR came from a boy less than two years old who had a stem cell transplant for acute myeloid leukemia, so the T cells may come from the graft donor. The sequences come from PBMCs, mostly from graft donor cells, collected 360 days after TCRalphabeta/CD19-depleted stem cell transplant. The CDR3 loop reads CASSAQGLGPQHF. The CDR3 DNA is TGTGCCAGCAGTGCACAGGGGTTAGGGCCCCAGCATTTT.